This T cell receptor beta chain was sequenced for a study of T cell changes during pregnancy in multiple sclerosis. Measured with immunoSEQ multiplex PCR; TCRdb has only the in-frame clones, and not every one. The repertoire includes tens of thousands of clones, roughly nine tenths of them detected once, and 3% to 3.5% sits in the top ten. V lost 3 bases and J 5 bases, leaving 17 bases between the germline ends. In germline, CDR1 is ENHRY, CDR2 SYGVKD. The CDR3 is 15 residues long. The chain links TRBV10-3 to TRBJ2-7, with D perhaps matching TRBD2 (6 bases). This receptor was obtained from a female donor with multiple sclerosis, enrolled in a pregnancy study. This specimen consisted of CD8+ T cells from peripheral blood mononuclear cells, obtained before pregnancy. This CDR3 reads CAISDLESGRNEQYF. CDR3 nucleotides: TGTGCCATCAGTGATCTAGAGTCAGGGAGGAACGAGCAGTACTTC.